The sequence of this T cell receptor (beta chain) was determined in a study of blood T cell repertoires in COVID-19. The overall study: Acute-phase and convalescent COVID-19 samples originated in the United States, Italy and Spain. T cells, B-cell-depleted T cells, or PBMCs provided the cDNA or gDNA that served as material.

Trimming took off 5 bases at V and 4 bases at J, with 11 bases between the two ends. CDR3 length equals 12 residues. From germline, CDR1 is GTSNPN and CDR2 SVGIG (reference sequence). Authors' methods: Counts of nucleated cells, estimated from reference gene primer amplification, were obtained. TCRdb's table, derived via immunoSEQ multiplex PCR, lists solely in-frame clones and lacks some. V, J and clone size are taken as reported in that table, and D and trimming were inferred from the DNA itself. Of 25,000 to 30,000 clones listed, roughly 90% are singletons. The TCR was taken from a man aged 70 or older with active or convalescent COVID-19. Sequenced: peripheral blood. V and J are TRBV30 and TRBJ1-1; D ambiguous. CDR3 sequence (DNA): TGTGCCTGGGATGGACTGCCCACTGAAGCTTTCTTT. Translation gives CAWDGLPTEAFF.